Reported below is one T cell receptor (beta chain). The antigen is not known. Profiled with immunoSEQ multiplex PCR; TCRdb holds only in-frame clones, not every one. The table shows 50,000 to 55,000 clones, with roughly 86% occurring only once. This sample is part of a study of T cells in localized non-small cell lung cancer. Study-wide findings and caveats: Longer overall survival associated with higher blood T cell density; shorter survival with higher adjacent-lung clonality. Sequencing, confined to only one tumor region, leaves heterogeneity possible. Among the tissues sampled, uninvolved adjacent lung had the highest T cell clonality, above tumor. Adjacent lung tissue had a median 57 of the top 100 clones found in the tumor.

Specimen: PBMCs, collected before any cancer treatment. This TCR was sampled from a female donor with stage II lung adenocarcinoma.

In DNA form, the CDR3 reads TGTGCCAGCAGCCAAGGATGGACGGGAAACACTGAAGCTTTCTTT. As protein: CASSQGWTGNTEAFF. The chain links TRBV14 to TRBJ1-1, with no clear D. Looked up from germline, CDR1 is SGHDN and CDR2 is FVKESK. Trimming cost V 1 base and J 2 bases, with 11 bases left between them. CDR3 length: 15 amino acids. Full variable domain (missing parts from reference TRBV14 and TRBJ1-1): EAGVTQFPSHSVIEKGQTVTLRCDPISGHDNLYWYRRVMGKEIKFLLHFVKESKQDESGMPNNRFLAERTGGTYSTLKVQPAELEDSGVYFCASSQGWTGNTEAFFGQGTRLTVV.